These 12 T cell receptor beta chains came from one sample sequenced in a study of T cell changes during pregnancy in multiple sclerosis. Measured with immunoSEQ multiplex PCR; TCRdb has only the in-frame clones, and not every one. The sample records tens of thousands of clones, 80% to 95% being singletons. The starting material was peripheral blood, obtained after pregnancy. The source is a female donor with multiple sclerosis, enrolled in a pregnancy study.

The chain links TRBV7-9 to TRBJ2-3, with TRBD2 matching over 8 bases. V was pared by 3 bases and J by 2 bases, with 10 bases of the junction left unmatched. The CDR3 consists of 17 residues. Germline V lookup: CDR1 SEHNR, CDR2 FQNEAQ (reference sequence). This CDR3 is CASSFRTSSRDTDTQYF. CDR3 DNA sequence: TGTGCCAGCAGCTTCAGGACTAGCTCAAGGGACACAGATACGCAGTATTTT.

The CDR3 loop reads CASSELGTGGGDEQFF. The CDR3 bases are TGTGCCAGCAGTGAACTAGGGACAGGGGGAGGGGATGAGCAGTTCTTC. The rearrangement uses TRBV6-1 and TRBJ2-1; 11 bases align to TRBD1. This CDR3 is 16 amino acids long. Trimming at V came to 2 bases and at J to 8 bases, leaving 8 bases not matched to a gene. Germline V gives CDR1 MNHNS, CDR2 SASEGT.

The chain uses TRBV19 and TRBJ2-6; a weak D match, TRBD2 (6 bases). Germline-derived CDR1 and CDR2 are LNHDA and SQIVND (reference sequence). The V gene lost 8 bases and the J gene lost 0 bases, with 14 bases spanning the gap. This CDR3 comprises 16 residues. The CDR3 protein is CASGPAEGSGANVLTF. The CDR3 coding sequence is TGTGCCAGTGGGCCGGCGGAGGGCTCTGGGGCCAACGTCCTGACTTTC.

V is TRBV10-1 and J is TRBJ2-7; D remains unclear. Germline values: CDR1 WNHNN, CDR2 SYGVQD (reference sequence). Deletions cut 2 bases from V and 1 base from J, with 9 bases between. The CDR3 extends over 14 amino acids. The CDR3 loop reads CASSEVESSYEQYF. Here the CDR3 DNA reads TGCGCCAGCAGTGAGGTAGAATCGTCCTACGAGCAGTACTTC.

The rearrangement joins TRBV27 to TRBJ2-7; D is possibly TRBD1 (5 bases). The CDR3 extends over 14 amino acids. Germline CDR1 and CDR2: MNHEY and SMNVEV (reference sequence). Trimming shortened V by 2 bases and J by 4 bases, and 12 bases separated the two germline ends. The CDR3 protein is CASSLQGFLYEQYF. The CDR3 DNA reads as TGTGCCAGCAGTTTACAGGGCTTCTTGTACGAGCAGTACTTC.

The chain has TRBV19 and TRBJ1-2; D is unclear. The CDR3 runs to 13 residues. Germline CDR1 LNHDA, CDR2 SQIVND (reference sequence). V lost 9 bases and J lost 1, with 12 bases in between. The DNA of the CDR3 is TGTGCCAGCCGGGGAGATATTAACTATGGCTACACCTTC. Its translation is CASRGDINYGYTF. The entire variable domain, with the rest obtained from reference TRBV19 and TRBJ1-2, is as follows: DGGITQSPKYLFRKEGQNVTLSCEQNLNHDAMYWYRQDPGQGLRLIYYSQIVNDFQKGDIAEGYSVSREKKESFPLTVTSAQKNPTAFYLCASRGDINYGYTFGSGTRLTVV.

The CDR3 region has the DNA TGTGCCATCAGTGAAGGGGATAAAAACATTCAGTACTTC. The encoded protein is CAISEGDKNIQYF. The chain has TRBV10-3 and TRBJ2-4, with a possible D match to TRBD1 (5 bases). CDR3 length: 13 amino acids. CDR1 is ENHRY and CDR2 is SYGVKD in the germline V gene. V lost 3 bases and J lost 4, with 7 bases in between.

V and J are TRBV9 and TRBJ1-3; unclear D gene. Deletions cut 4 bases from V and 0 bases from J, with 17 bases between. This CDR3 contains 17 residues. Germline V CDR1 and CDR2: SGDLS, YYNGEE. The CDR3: CASSPEARRISGNTIYF. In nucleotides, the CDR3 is TGTGCCAGCAGCCCCGAAGCGAGGAGAATCTCTGGAAACACCATATATTTT.

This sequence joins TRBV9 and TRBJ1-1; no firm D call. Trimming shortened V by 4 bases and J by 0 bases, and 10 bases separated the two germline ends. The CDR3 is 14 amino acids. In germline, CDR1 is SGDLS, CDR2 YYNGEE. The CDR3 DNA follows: TGTGCCAGCAGCTTCACAGCCCTGAACACTGAAGCTTTCTTT. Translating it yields CASSFTALNTEAFF.

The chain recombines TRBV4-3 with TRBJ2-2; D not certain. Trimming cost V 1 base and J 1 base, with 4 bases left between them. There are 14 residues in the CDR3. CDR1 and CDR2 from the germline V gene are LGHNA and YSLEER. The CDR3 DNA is TGCGCCAGCAGCCAAGTTATGAACACCGGGGAGCTGTTTTTT. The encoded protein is CASSQVMNTGELFF.

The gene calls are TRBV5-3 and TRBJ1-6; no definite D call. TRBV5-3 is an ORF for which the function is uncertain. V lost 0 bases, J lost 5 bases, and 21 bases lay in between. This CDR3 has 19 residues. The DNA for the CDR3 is TGTGCCAGAAGCTTGGCCTGGGTGTTCCGGGAAAGGGATAATTCACCCCTCCACTTT. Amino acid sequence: CARSLAWVFRERDNSPLHF.

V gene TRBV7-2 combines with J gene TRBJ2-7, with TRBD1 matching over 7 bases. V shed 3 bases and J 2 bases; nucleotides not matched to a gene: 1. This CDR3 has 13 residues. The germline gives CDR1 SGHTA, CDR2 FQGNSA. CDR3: CASSFGTAYEQYF. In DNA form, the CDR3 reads TGTGCCAGCAGCTTTGGGACAGCCTACGAGCAGTACTTC.